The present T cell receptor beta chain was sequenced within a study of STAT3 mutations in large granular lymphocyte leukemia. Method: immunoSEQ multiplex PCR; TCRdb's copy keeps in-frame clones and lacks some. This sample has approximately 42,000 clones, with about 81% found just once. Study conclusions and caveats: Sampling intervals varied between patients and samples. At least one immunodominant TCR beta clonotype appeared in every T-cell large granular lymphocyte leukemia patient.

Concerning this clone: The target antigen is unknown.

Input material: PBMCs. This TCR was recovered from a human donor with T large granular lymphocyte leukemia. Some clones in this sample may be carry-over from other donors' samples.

CDR3 DNA: TGTGCCAGCCCCGCGGGTAGGAGCAATCAGCCCCAGCATTTT. It codes for CASPAGRSNQPQHF. The chain combines TRBV27 with TRBJ1-5; D not certain. V dropped 8 bases and J dropped 1 base, with 12 bases sitting between them. CDR1 is MNHEY, CDR2 SMNVEV, per germline (reference sequence). The CDR3 totals 14 residues.